This paragraph covers one T cell receptor beta chain sequence. Its antigen is unknown. 60 Vbeta and 13 Jbeta primers were used in PCR. Only in-frame clones appear in the TCRdb table, and some are missing; sequencing was by immunoSEQ multiplex PCR. The repertoire holds approximately 170,000 clones, roughly 80% seen once, with 2% to 3% in the top ten. These data belong to a study of cytomegalovirus exposure and HLA in healthy donors. The study, taken as a whole, reports: Indistinguishable V segments, including TRBV6-2 and TRBV6-3, were excluded.

The CDR3 consists of 15 residues. Per germline, CDR1 SGHRS and CDR2 YFSETQ. V dropped 3 bases and J dropped 0 bases, with 11 bases sitting between them. This receptor was taken from a male donor in good health and CMV-seronegative. The chain is built from TRBV5-1 and TRBJ2-3; D uncertain. The sample was PBMCs. This CDR3 is CASSSLEASTDTQYF. The DNA for the CDR3 is TGCGCCAGCAGCTCGCTAGAAGCTAGCACAGATACGCAGTATTTT.